This TCR beta chain was sequenced for a study of blood T cell repertoires in COVID-19. Study details: PBMCs, B-cell-depleted T cells, or T cells were the source of the cDNA or gDNA that made up the material.

In the original processing: Amplification from reference gene primers served as the basis for estimated nucleated cell counts. TCRdb keeps only in-frame clones here, not all; method: immunoSEQ multiplex PCR. The V and J calls and clone size were taken over from that table, and D and trimming were inferred from the DNA. Of some 47,000 clones in the sample, roughly nine tenths are singletons; the top ten hold approximately 5%. CDR3 length: 14 amino acids. CDR1 is LGHNA and CDR2 is YSLEER in the germline V gene. Trimming pared 0 bases from V and 4 bases from J, leaving 6 bases between. The TCR was taken from a man in his sixties or seventies with acute or convalescent COVID-19. Sequenced input: peripheral blood. V usage is TRBV4-3 and J usage is TRBJ2-2; possible D gene TRBD1, 6 bases. The CDR3 is CASSQDRGTGELFF. The CDR3 region has the DNA TGCGCCAGCAGCCAAGACAGGGGCACCGGGGAGCTGTTTTTT.